The 18 T cell receptor beta chains below come from one sample, sequenced in a study of OX40 agonist ivuxolimab in advanced cancers. Only in-frame clones appear in the TCRdb table, and some are missing; sequencing was by immunoSEQ multiplex PCR. Of 75,000 to 100,000 clones listed, more than 85% are singletons. The source material was CD4+ or CD8+ T cells sorted from blood, sampled in a trial of the OX40 agonist ivuxolimab. These receptors originate from an adult with an advanced solid tumor such as melanoma, head and neck, liver or kidney cancer.

The chain uses TRBV4-1 and TRBJ2-6; TRBD1 is a possible D gene (6 bases). The V and J ends lost 0 bases and 3 bases respectively, with 12 bases between them. In germline, CDR1 is MGHRA, CDR2 YSYEKL. The CDR3 consists of 17 residues. CDR3 region: CASSQDQTGSGANVLTF. For the CDR3, the DNA is TGCGCCAGCAGCCAAGATCAAACAGGGAGTGGGGCCAACGTCCTGACTTTC.

This rearrangement joins TRBV27 to TRBJ1-4; 9 bases are shared with TRBD1. J lost 8 bases, V lost 8 bases, and 6 bases had no gene match. The CDR3 is 13 amino acids. The germline V gene encodes CDR1 MNHEY and CDR2 SMNVEV (reference sequence). Here the CDR3 reads CASGDRVKEKLFF. CDR3 in DNA: TGTGCCAGCGGGGACAGGGTAAAAGAAAAACTGTTTTTT.

V is TRBV6-5 and J is TRBJ2-7; 7 bases agree with TRBD1. V shed 5 bases, J shed 1 base, and the junction held 8 bases outside the gene matches. CDR3 size: 15 residues. The germline gives CDR1 MNHEY, CDR2 SVGAGI. DNA of the CDR3: TGTGCCAGCAGTACCCCCAGACAGGGATCCTACGAGCAGTACTTC. It yields the protein CASSTPRQGSYEQYF.

This clone appeared once. The J gene is TRBJ2-2, the V gene TRBV9; 7 bases align to TRBD1. With 4 bases clipped from V and 4 bases from J, the junction kept 4 bases outside the gene matches. Germline CDR1 and CDR2: SGDLS and YYNGEE. This CDR3 is 14 amino acids long. Written as DNA, the CDR3 is TGTGCCAGCAGCTTCGGACAGGCCACCGGGGAGCTGTTTTTT. Residues: CASSFGQATGELFF.

V usage is TRBV5-6 and J usage is TRBJ2-3; D is undetermined. V dropped 0 bases and J dropped 1 base, with 9 bases sitting between them. The CDR3 length is 15 residues. Germline lookup yields CDR1 SGHDT and CDR2 YYEEEE. The CDR3 is CASSLGSLGTDTQYF. In nucleotides, the CDR3 is TGTGCCAGCAGCTTGGGAAGTCTGGGCACAGATACGCAGTATTTT.

This clone showed up just once. The genes are TRBV28 and TRBJ2-4; TRBD2 matches at 9 bases. Germline V lookup: CDR1 MDHEN, CDR2 SYDVKM. The CDR3 is 16 amino acids. The trim removed 7 bases at V and 4 bases at J, leaving 11 bases unmatched. For the CDR3, the DNA is TGTGCCAGCAACAGTGAGGCGGGAGGGCAAAAAAACATTCAGTACTTC. Amino acid sequence: CASNSEAGGQKNIQYF.

A single count supports this clone. V usage is TRBV29-1 and J usage is TRBJ2-3; tentative D call: TRBD1 (8 bases). Per the germline V gene, CDR1 is SQVTM and CDR2 is ANQGSEA. The V end lost 5 bases, the J end lost 4 bases, and 19 bases lay between the germline ends. The CDR3 is 15 amino acids. The CDR3 reads CSVRGQGAGADTQYF. CDR3 nucleotide sequence: TGCAGCGTTCGTGGACAGGGTGCGGGGGCAGATACGCAGTATTTT.

The rearrangement links TRBV14 to TRBJ2-1, with a tentative D call TRBD1 (7 bases). Germline assignment: CDR1 SGHDN and CDR2 FVKESK. CDR3 length equals 17 residues. V lost 4 bases and J 0 bases, leaving 16 bases between the germline ends. CDR3 sequence reads: CASSPGGGLSSYNEQFF. The CDR3 nucleotides are TGTGCCAGCAGCCCAGGAGGGGGCCTCAGCTCCTACAATGAGCAGTTCTTC.

The CDR3 bases are TGTGCCAGCAGTTCGGTGGTAGGCAATGGCTACACCTTC. Translation gives CASSSVVGNGYTF. This chain joins TRBV6-5 and TRBJ1-2, with no clear D. Between the trimmed V and J ends, which lost 4 bases and 6 bases, there was a span of 12 bases. CDR3 length: 13 amino acids. The germline gives CDR1 MNHEY, CDR2 SVGAGI.

The chain is built from TRBV7-3 and TRBJ2-1, with D hard to call. In germline, CDR1 is SGHTA, CDR2 FQGTGA. V dropped 0 bases and J dropped 7 bases, with 7 bases sitting between them. The CDR3 consists of 13 residues. The CDR3 here is CASSLTSINEQFF. The CDR3 coding sequence is TGTGCCAGCAGCTTAACTAGTATAAATGAGCAGTTCTTC.

The chain joins TRBV5-8 to TRBJ1-1; possible D gene TRBD1, 6 bases. The CDR3 consists of 13 residues. Germline V gene lookup returns CDR1 SGHTS and CDR2 YDEGEE. The V end lost 3 bases, the J end lost 4 bases, and 10 bases lay between the germline ends. CDR3 in amino acids: CASSSDRGTEAFF. In DNA form, the CDR3 reads TGTGCCAGCAGCTCGGACAGAGGCACTGAAGCTTTCTTT.

J is TRBJ2-3 and V is TRBV28; D gene uncertain. V shed 5 bases and J shed 4 bases, with 10 bases lying between them. The CDR3 length is 13 residues. CDR1 MDHEN and CDR2 SYDVKM come from the germline V gene. CDR3 DNA: TGTGCCAGCAGTGCAAGTTCTCCAGATACGCAGTATTTT. Its translation is CASSASSPDTQYF.

The genes are TRBV25-1 and TRBJ2-7, with 8 bases identical to TRBD1. The CDR3 loop spans 12 amino acids. Germline values: CDR1 MGHDK, CDR2 SYGVNS. Germline trimming cut 6 bases from V and 3 bases from J; bases unmatched to any gene: 1. CDR3 region: CASRGTGYEQYF. The CDR3 DNA sequence: TGTGCCAGCAGAGGGACAGGCTACGAGCAGTACTTC.

This sequence joins TRBV27 and TRBJ2-1, with D maybe TRBD1 (6 bases). V lost 3 bases to trimming and J lost 5 bases, with 14 bases between them. Looked up from germline, CDR1 is MNHEY and CDR2 is SMNVEV (reference sequence). CDR3 length: 15 residues. The CDR3 protein is CASSFLPRGNNEQFF. CDR3 in DNA: TGTGCCAGCAGTTTTCTTCCTAGGGGGAACAATGAGCAGTTCTTC.

This sequence joins TRBV5-4 and TRBJ2-2, with D unclear. From germline, CDR1 is SGHNT and CDR2 YYREEE (reference sequence). The CDR3 covers 14 residues. Trimming took 0 bases from V and 7 from J, leaving 10 bases between them. The CDR3 coding sequence is TGTGCCAGCAGCTTGGAAGGGTTGGGCGGGGAGCTGTTTTTT. Translated, it gives CASSLEGLGGELFF.

This chain uses TRBV9 with TRBJ2-5; weak D call: TRBD2 (6 bases). The germline CDR1 and CDR2 sequences are SGDLS and YYNGEE. V lost 4 bases and J 4 bases, leaving 17 bases between the germline ends. The CDR3 has 15 residues. For the CDR3, the DNA is TGTGCCAGCAGCCCGTCCCCAGGAGGGGTAGAGACCCAGTACTTC. It is translated as CASSPSPGGVETQYF.

The chain joins TRBV28 to TRBJ1-2; D remains unclear. The CDR3 contains 14 residues. V was cut by 6 bases and J by 3 bases, with 14 bases left in between. CDR1 is MDHEN, CDR2 SYDVKM, per germline. The DNA of the CDR3 is TGTGCCAGCAGGACTGGAGGCGGCTACTATGGCTACACCTTC. Translation gives CASRTGGGYYGYTF.

V gene TRBV5-1 combines with J gene TRBJ2-3, with D perhaps matching TRBD1 (5 bases). The CDR3 is 14 amino acids. Looked up from germline, CDR1 is SGHRS and CDR2 is YFSETQ. Between the trimmed V and J ends, which lost 2 bases and 5 bases, there was a span of 12 bases. DNA of the CDR3: TGCGCCAGCAGCTTTGGCAGGGCCATAGATACGCAGTATTTT. Protein: CASSFGRAIDTQYF. The full variable domain, completed using reference TRBV5-1 and TRBJ2-3, is KAGVTQTPRYLIKTRGQQVTLSCSPISGHRSVSWYQQTPGQGLQFLFEYFSETQRNKGNFPGRFSGRQFSNSRSEMNVSTLELGDSALYLCASSFGRAIDTQYFGPGTRLTVL.